These 27 T cell receptor beta chains were all obtained from the same sample, sequenced in a study of blood T cell repertoires in COVID-19. Method: immunoSEQ multiplex PCR; TCRdb's copy keeps in-frame clones and lacks some. This sample has some 76,000 clones, with 82% found just once. The sequencing input was peripheral blood. These receptors were taken from a human donor in a cohort sampled during active COVID-19.

V gene TRBV5-4 combines with J gene TRBJ2-1; 9 bases are shared with TRBD1. Germline V gene sequence: CDR1 SGHNT, CDR2 YYREEE (reference sequence). V was clipped by 2 bases and J by 8 bases; unmatched bases: 5. The length of the CDR3 is 14 residues. The CDR3 protein is CASSFITGGDEQFF. DNA of the CDR3: TGTGCCAGCAGCTTCATCACAGGGGGCGATGAGCAGTTCTTC.

The chain joins TRBV29-1 to TRBJ2-5; no firm D call. The germline V and J ends were trimmed by 4 bases and 5 bases, with 14 bases remaining between them. The CDR3 has 13 amino acids. Germline values: CDR1 SQVTM, CDR2 ANQGSEA. This chain's CDR3 is CSVGADIQETQYF. CDR3 DNA: TGCAGCGTTGGGGCAGACATTCAGGAGACCCAGTACTTC.

The rearrangement joins TRBV5-5 to TRBJ2-7; 7 bases are shared with TRBD1. J gave up 2 bases and V 4 bases, and 12 bases lay outside the gene matches. Germline values: CDR1 SGHKS, CDR2 YYEKEE (reference sequence). The CDR3 covers 16 residues. CDR3 residues: CASSNVQGTFTYEQYF. CDR3 in DNA: TGTGCCAGCAGCAACGTACAGGGGACGTTTACCTACGAGCAGTACTTC.

V usage is TRBV13 and J usage is TRBJ2-3, with 7 positions matching TRBD2. The V and J ends lost 1 base and 1 base, in that order; junction bases with no gene match: 11. Germline CDR1 reads PRHDT; CDR2 reads FYEKMQ (reference sequence). The CDR3 loop spans 18 amino acids. As DNA, the CDR3 is TGTGCCAGCAGCTTAGTTGCTCTGGCTAGCGGCCGCACAGATACGCAGTATTTT. Translating gives CASSLVALASGRTDTQYF.

V usage is TRBV7-9 and J usage is TRBJ1-6, with TRBD1 matching 8 bases. Germline V gene data show CDR1 as SEHNR and CDR2 as FQNEAQ (reference sequence). This CDR3 comprises 15 residues. The V segment lost 1 base and the J segment 9 bases; nucleotides outside the gene matches: 5. In DNA, the CDR3 is TGTGCCAGCAGCTTAGAATCAGGGGGCGGTTCACCCCTCCACTTT. Encoded protein: CASSLESGGGSPLHF.

The CDR3 sequence is CAIRGGSGANVLTF. The CDR3 DNA sequence: TGTGCCATCAGAGGGGGCTCTGGGGCCAACGTCCTGACTTTC. The chain recombines TRBV10-3 with TRBJ2-6; D possibly corresponds to TRBD1 (6 bases). V dropped 6 bases and J dropped 0 bases, with 6 bases sitting between them. The V gene's germline CDR1 is ENHRY and CDR2 SYGVKD. This CDR3 has 14 residues.

This rearrangement joins TRBV5-1 to TRBJ2-5, with D perhaps matching TRBD2 (5 bases). With 3 bases removed from V and 4 bases from J, the gap between germline ends came to 16 bases. Germline lookup yields CDR1 SGHRS and CDR2 YFSETQ. The CDR3 is made up of 15 amino acids. The CDR3 DNA reads TGCGCCAGCAGCTCCCAACAACTAGACCGAGAGACCCAGTACTTC. Its protein is CASSSQQLDRETQYF.

This clone showed up just a few times. The J gene is TRBJ2-3, the V gene TRBV7-6; D is perhaps TRBD2 (7 bases). The CDR3 totals 15 residues. V gave up 0 bases and J gave up 7 bases, with 14 bases separating them. Germline V CDR1 and CDR2: SGHVS, FNYEAQ. The CDR3 region is CASSLAEGGPNTQYF. Written as DNA, the CDR3 is TGTGCCAGCAGCTTAGCCGAGGGGGGGCCAAATACGCAGTATTTT.

The chain links TRBV11-2 to TRBJ2-7; the D gene is possibly TRBD1 (5 bases). In germline, CDR1 is SGHAT, CDR2 FQNNGV. There are 13 residues in the CDR3. The V end lost 1 base, the J end lost 7 bases, and 11 bases lay between the germline ends. The CDR3 DNA follows: TGTGCCAGCAGCTTAGGAGCAGGGTGGGAGCAGTACTTC. It yields the protein CASSLGAGWEQYF.

This clone was seen just once. The genes are TRBV6-5 and TRBJ1-1; 8 bases fit TRBD1. V lost 5 bases and J lost 11; bases outside the gene matches: 7. In germline, CDR1 is MNHEY, CDR2 SVGAGI. This CDR3 has 12 residues. Here the CDR3 reads CASSTDRVGAFF. The CDR3 nucleotides are TGTGCCAGCAGTACGGACAGGGTAGGTGCTTTCTTT.

This chain connects TRBV7-3 to TRBJ2-5; 10 bases match TRBD1. V lost 4 bases to trimming and J lost 4 bases; unmatched junction nucleotides: 6. The CDR3 extends over 15 amino acids. The germline CDR1 and CDR2 sequences are SGHTA and FQGTGA. The DNA for the CDR3 is TGTGCCAGCAGCTCAGGGACAGGGGACCGAGAGACCCAGTACTTC. It is translated as CASSSGTGDRETQYF.

The chain joins TRBV10-3 to TRBJ1-4; D is possibly TRBD1 (5 bases). The CDR3 contains 14 residues. Germline V lookup: CDR1 ENHRY, CDR2 SYGVKD. Trimming removed 4 bases at V and 3 bases at J, with 9 bases between. CDR3 DNA sequence: TGTGCCATCAGTGTGGACACCTCTAATGAAAAACTGTTTTTT. As protein: CAISVDTSNEKLFF.

V and J are TRBV9 and TRBJ2-1; 7 bases agree with TRBD2. The CDR3 is made up of 14 amino acids. After removal of 3 bases from V and 3 bases from J, the junction contained 3 bases not matched to a gene. In germline, CDR1 is SGDLS, CDR2 YYNGEE. The CDR3 bases are TGTGCCAGCAGCGCCCGGACTAGCTACAATGAGCAGTTCTTC. This codes for CASSARTSYNEQFF.

This clone was observed a handful of times. The chain links TRBV12-3 or TRBV12-4 to TRBJ1-1, with 8 nucleotides matching TRBD1. J lost 10 bases, V lost 5 bases, and 9 bases had no gene match. The CDR3 contains 13 residues. CDR3 residues: CASSPSPGGSAFF. CDR3 in DNA: TGTGCCAGCAGTCCCTCCCCAGGGGGCTCAGCTTTCTTT.

This clone was counted once. The chain has TRBV6-5 and TRBJ1-2, with 7 positions matching TRBD1. The CDR3 is 15 residues long. The V gene end was trimmed by 10 bases and the J gene end by 4 bases; junction bases not matched to a gene: 15. In germline, CDR1 is MNHEY, CDR2 SVGAGI. CDR3 region: CATNPLLGDSYGYTF. The CDR3 nucleotides read TGTGCCACCAATCCCTTACTTGGGGACAGCTATGGCTACACCTTC.

The J gene is TRBJ1-6, the V gene TRBV5-6, with 8 nucleotides matching TRBD1. Germline V lookup: CDR1 SGHDT, CDR2 YYEEEE. Trimming cost V 3 bases and J 0 bases; bases outside gene matches: 2. The CDR3 length is 16 residues. The CDR3 loop reads CASSWTGSSYNSPLHF. CDR3 sequence (DNA): TGTGCCAGCAGCTGGACAGGGAGCTCCTATAATTCACCCCTCCACTTT.

The V gene is TRBV2, the J gene TRBJ2-1; a weak D match, TRBD2 (6 bases). CDR1 SNHLY and CDR2 FYNNEI come from the germline V gene. V was cut by 3 bases and J by 2 bases, with 11 bases left in between. The CDR3 length is 15 residues. Here the CDR3 reads CASSEGRGAYNEQFF. The CDR3 region has the DNA TGTGCCAGCAGTGAGGGGCGGGGTGCCTACAATGAGCAGTTCTTC.

The chain uses TRBV30 and TRBJ1-4; 7 positions agree with TRBD1. This CDR3 spans 15 amino acids. Germline lookup yields CDR1 GTSNPN and CDR2 SVGIG (reference sequence). The junction had 6 bases not matched to a gene; V was cut back by 3 bases and J by 2 bases. The CDR3 nucleotides are TGTGCCTGGAGCGAAATCAGGGGGACTAATGAAAAACTGTTTTTT. It yields the protein CAWSEIRGTNEKLFF.

This rearrangement joins TRBV29-1 to TRBJ2-1; TRBD1 matches 9 bases. The CDR3 sequence is 14 residues long. The junction had 4 bases not matched to a gene; V was cut back by 3 bases and J by 4 bases. Per the germline V gene, CDR1 is SQVTM and CDR2 is ANQGSEA. The CDR3 nucleotides are TGCAGCGTTGATCGGGGACAGGGATACAATGAGCAGTTCTTC. This gives the protein CSVDRGQGYNEQFF.

Here the CDR3 DNA reads TGCGCCAGCAGCAGGGGGGGGGAATTAGAAGAAAAACTGTTTTTT. Protein product: CASSRGGELEEKLFF. V gene TRBV4-1 combines with J gene TRBJ1-4, with D possibly matching TRBD1 (6 bases). The CDR3 extends over 15 amino acids. Germline lookup yields CDR1 MGHRA and CDR2 YSYEKL. Trimming stripped 5 bases from V and 8 bases from J, with 18 bases between.

The chain employs TRBV7-9 and TRBJ1-4, with D perhaps TRBD1 (6 bases). This CDR3 contains 16 residues. The germline CDR1 and CDR2 sequences are SEHNR and FQNEAQ (reference sequence). Trimming removed 1 base at V and 5 bases at J, with 14 bases between. Here the CDR3 DNA reads TGTGCCAGCAGCTTAGGGGATGGGACATTAAATGAAAAACTGTTTTTT. It translates to CASSLGDGTLNEKLFF.

This chain links TRBV14 with TRBJ2-7; 10 positions match TRBD2. The length of the CDR3 is 15 residues. The V gene's germline CDR1 is SGHDN and CDR2 FVKESK. Unmatched junction bases numbered 9, after V lost 1 base and J lost 9 bases. CDR3 protein: CASSQALAGGGAQYF. CDR3 sequence (DNA): TGTGCCAGCAGCCAAGCATTAGCGGGGGGAGGCGCGCAGTACTTC.

This clone was counted a single time. V usage is TRBV30 and J usage is TRBJ1-3, with a possible D match to TRBD1 (5 bases). V was trimmed by 1 base and J by 3 bases, leaving 13 bases between them. CDR1 is GTSNPN and CDR2 is SVGIG in the germline V gene (reference sequence). The CDR3 contains 15 residues. CDR3 region: CAWSDYQGNGNTIYF. In DNA, the CDR3 is TGTGCCTGGAGTGACTACCAGGGAAATGGAAACACCATATATTTT.

V gene TRBV3-1 (or the pseudogene TRBV3-2) combines with J gene TRBJ1-2; 8 bases align to TRBD1. CDR1 is LGHDT, CDR2 YNNKEL, per germline (reference sequence). This CDR3 has 18 amino acids. With 0 bases clipped from V and 4 bases from J, the junction kept 13 bases outside the gene matches. CDR3 amino acids: CASSQDQPQGAQAYGYTF. The CDR3, as DNA: TGTGCCAGCAGCCAAGACCAGCCTCAGGGGGCTCAGGCCTATGGCTACACCTTC.

V is TRBV4-2 and J is TRBJ2-3; 8 positions agree with TRBD2. V lost 4 bases and J lost 0; bases outside the gene matches: 6. The CDR3 totals 16 residues. Germline values: CDR1 LGHNA, CDR2 YNFKEQ. The CDR3 loop is CASSPLAAASTDTQYF. In nucleotides, the CDR3 is TGTGCCAGCAGCCCACTAGCGGCCGCTAGCACAGATACGCAGTATTTT.

The chain links TRBV19 to TRBJ1-4; 7 bases fit TRBD1. The CDR3 loop spans 16 amino acids. CDR1 and CDR2 from the germline V gene are LNHDA and SQIVND (reference sequence). V lost 0 bases and J lost 3; bases outside the gene matches: 4. The CDR3 DNA reads as TGTGCCAGTAGTATAGATCCAGGGACAGCTAATGAAAAACTGTTTTTT. The encoded protein is CASSIDPGTANEKLFF.

The chain recombines TRBV29-1 with TRBJ2-1, with TRBD2 identical over 8 bases. J lost 1 base, V lost 6 bases, and 8 bases had no gene match. Germline CDR1 is SQVTM and CDR2 is ANQGSEA. The CDR3 extends over 15 amino acids. In DNA form, the CDR3 reads TGCAGCGTAAGGGCGGGGGGCTCGTCCTACAATGAGCAGTTCTTC. It encodes CSVRAGGSSYNEQFF.